What follows describes a single T cell receptor beta chain. The antigen is undetermined. This sample is drawn from a study of sequential checkpoint blockade in melanoma. As for the study in general: TCRbeta immunosequencing was performed on DNA from roughly 90 pretreatment melanoma tumor samples. Matched biopsies came pretreatment and at week 13 for around 24 patients. Findings and limits, study-wide: For nivolumab-first patients, baseline tumor clonality was associated with response.

Sequencing was performed with immunoSEQ multiplex PCR; in TCRdb, only in-frame clones are kept and a portion is missing. Altogether approximately 6,400 clones are present, roughly 20% being singletons, with the ten largest covering roughly 10%. V was clipped by 3 bases and J by 3 bases; unmatched bases: 6. This CDR3 comprises 16 residues. In germline, CDR1 is MNHGY, CDR2 SAAAGT. Treatment specified: randomized to nivolumab then ipilimumab (arm A) or the reverse (arm B). The receptor's source is a human donor with melanoma. Sequenced material: tumor tissue (inferred from file names), taken from a patient given nivolumab and ipilimumab in sequence. This chain uses TRBV6-8 with TRBJ2-3; 10 nucleotides match TRBD1. The CDR3: CASSYRQGAITDTQYF. CDR3 nucleotide sequence: TGTGCCAGCAGTTATCGACAGGGGGCAATTACAGATACGCAGTATTTT.